The subject of this entry is one T cell receptor beta chain. The data derive from a study of blood T cells in healthy people across ages. Trimming stripped 5 bases from V and 5 bases from J, with 13 bases between. This CDR3 region has 14 residues. For the second PCR, which ran for about 7 to 12 cycles, a sample-barcoded 5' primer and a J-beta primer mix were used. From the 5' RACE reads, TCRdb called clonotypes with MiXCR, one entry per CDR3 protein. Of about 800,000 distinct CDR3 sequences listed, roughly 25% were seen once; the top ten hold roughly 3.8%. Separately, the same data were catalogued under a study of T cells of mothers and their children. That paper states: Donation came from a few healthy Caucasian mothers together with their six children.

Sequenced sample: blood. The chain links TRBV12-3 or TRBV12-4 to TRBJ2-1; unclear D gene. This TCR derives from a boy between 10 and 17 years old in good health. CDR3 in amino acids: CASSLGTPNNEQFF. The CDR3 coding sequence is TGTGCCAGCAGTCTGGGAACGCCTAACAATGAGCAGTTCTTC.